Included here is one T cell receptor (beta chain) sequence, with context. Its antigen remains unknown. A much larger clone lies one base from this, so it may be a read error. The conserved phenylalanine or tryptophan normally closing the CDR3 is absent here, so this likely arose from a read error. Naive CD8 libraries were made from 20,000 to 1,000,000 sorted cells, and they used 10%, 30% or 50% RNA. Methods described previously, with TCR primers listed, were used for bulk TCR libraries. TCRdb re-called the PCR reads through MiXCR, storing one row per CDR3 protein. Among about 300,000 distinct CDR3 sequences listed, about 22% were seen once. These data belong to a study of molecular identifiers for immune sequencing clone quantification. Study findings and constraints: Highly expanded clone sizes could be underestimated through barcode sharing by identical TCR molecules.

The CDR3 spans 16 residues. Germline CDR1 is SGDLS and CDR2 is YYNGEE. V was pared by 2 bases and J by 0 bases, with 3 bases of the junction left unmatched. The chain combines TRBV9 with TRBJ2-2, with 8 bases identical to TRBD2. This receptor was taken from a human donor in good health. Some libraries in this study had Jurkat cell RNA spiked in. The sequencing input was naive CD8+ T cells from blood, with Jurkat cell RNA spiked in. Subset reported: FACS-sorted CD8+CD4-CCR7+CD45RA+ naive T cells. Here the CDR3 reads CASSVSGDPNTGELFL. The DNA for the CDR3 is TGTGCCAGCAGCGTTAGCGGGGACCCGAACACCGGGGAGCTGTTTCTT.